The sequence of this TCR beta chain was determined in a study of T cell responses to AZD1222 COVID-19 vaccine. Overall study results and limits: There were mostly white British donors and more females than males, and clonal diversity was possibly underestimated. Spike-wide coverage was observed for vaccine-associated CD4 TCRs, with dominant responses at 160-218 and 743-854.

This clone was found once. Its antigen is still unknown. Data came from immunoSEQ multiplex PCR; TCRdb stores just in-frame clones and leaves some out. The data contain about 180,000 clones, about nine tenths of them singletons. Germline-derived CDR1 and CDR2 are MDHEN and SYDVKM. The CDR3 covers 12 residues. Between the trimmed V and J ends, which lost 2 bases and 5 bases, there was a span of 7 bases. This chain connects TRBV28 to TRBJ2-7, with no clear D. The TCR comes from an adult in good health. The sequenced sample was peripheral blood, obtained on day 0 of AZD1222 vaccination. The CDR3 region is CASSLPPHEQYF. CDR3 DNA sequence: TGTGCCAGCAGTTTACCCCCCCACGAGCAGTACTTC.